This entry is about one T cell receptor (beta chain). These data come from a study of graft-versus-host responses after intestinal transplantation. Turning to the study itself: Recipients had transplants, and these were multivisceral, liver-intestinal, or isolated intestinal.

The CDR3 has 16 residues. Germline loops: CDR1 SNHLY, CDR2 FYNNEI. The V segment lost 6 bases and the J segment 4 bases; nucleotides outside the gene matches: 12. Investigators plated some 200,000 CFSE-labeled responder cells together with some 200,000 irradiated stimulator cells labeled with violet dye. CD4 and CD8 responders that proliferated in the reaction were FACS-sorted. Using immunoSEQ multiplex PCR, the repertoire was profiled, and TCRdb retains in-frame clones only, with some absent. The sample yields fewer than 15,000 clones, about 28% seen once. Overall study findings and caveats: Early post-transplant HvG declines tracked with peak circulating GvH clone levels.

The material was alloreactive CD4+ T cells from a mixed lymphocyte reaction culture, obtained before intestinal transplant. Subset of the sample: CFSE-low proliferating T cells sorted from roughly 6-day pre-transplant mixed lymphocyte reaction (GvH or HvG direction). This rearrangement joins TRBV2 to TRBJ1-5; 7 bases line up with TRBD1. The source is a human patient who received an intestinal transplant. Here the CDR3 reads CASRRGGTAGNQPQHF. The DNA of the CDR3 is TGTGCCAGCAGAAGAGGGGGGACAGCCGGTAATCAGCCCCAGCATTTT.